This TCR beta chain was captured by sequencing in a study of CD8+ T cells in alopecia areata. Note on this clone: No antigen is known for it.

Study observations and caveats: Clonality exceeded that of normal scalp in lesional scalp, most notably in alopecia totalis/universalis. Mice showed clearer TCR sharing than patients did, a gap that was possibly HLA-related.

Extraction of RNA preceded its reverse transcription into cDNA, which served as the sequencing template. Profiling relied on immunoSEQ multiplex PCR, and the TCRdb table lists in-frame clones only, not all of them. The table has 37,000 or so clones, around half seen once. CD4+ cells underwent sorting into CD25+CD127- cells for a few patients. In alopecia areata patients, both lesional scalp punch biopsies and peripheral blood were collected. From PBMCs, CD4+ and CD8+ T cells were sorted. CDR1 and CDR2 (germline): SGHRS, YFSETQ. The CDR3 is made up of 14 amino acids. Trimming took off 0 bases at V and 1 base at J, with 7 bases between the two ends.

The sequence was obtained from a human donor with alopecia areata. Input material: CD4+ Tregs sorted from blood. This chain uses TRBV5-1 with TRBJ1-1; no clear D gene. CDR3 in amino acids: CASSLGAGNTEAFF. CDR3 in DNA: TGCGCCAGCAGCTTGGGTGCGGGGAACACTGAAGCTTTCTTT.